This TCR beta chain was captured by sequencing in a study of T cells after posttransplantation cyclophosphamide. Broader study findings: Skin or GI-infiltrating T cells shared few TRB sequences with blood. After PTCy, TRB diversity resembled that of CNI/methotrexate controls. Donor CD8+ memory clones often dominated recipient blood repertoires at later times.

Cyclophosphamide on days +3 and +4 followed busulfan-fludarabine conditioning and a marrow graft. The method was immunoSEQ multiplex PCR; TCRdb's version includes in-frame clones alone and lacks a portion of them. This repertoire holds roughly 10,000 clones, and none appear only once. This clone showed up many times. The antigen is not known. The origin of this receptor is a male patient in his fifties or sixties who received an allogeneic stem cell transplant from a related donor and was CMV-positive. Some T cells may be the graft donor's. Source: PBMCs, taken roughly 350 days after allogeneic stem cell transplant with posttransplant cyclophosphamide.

This CDR3 reads CASSLRDTIWWYF. The CDR3 bases are TGTGCCAGCAGCTTACGGGACACCATCTGGTGGTACTTC. V gene TRBV7-9 combines with J gene TRBJ2-7; the D gene is possibly TRBD1 (6 bases). CDR3 length: 13 residues. CDR1 SEHNR and CDR2 FQNEAQ come from the germline V gene (reference sequence). V shed 2 bases and J shed 12 bases, with 17 bases lying between them.